Given below is one T cell receptor (beta chain) in context. This entry is derived from a study of cytomegalovirus exposure and HLA in healthy donors. After removal of 2 bases from V and 6 bases from J, the junction contained 6 bases not matched to a gene. This CDR3 is 14 amino acids long. Germline V gene data show CDR1 as MDHEN and CDR2 as SYDVKM. It was with 60 Vbeta and 13 Jbeta primers that the PCR ran. The protocol was immunoSEQ multiplex PCR, while the TCRdb copy is restricted to in-frame clones and leaves out a portion. This sample has more than 95,000 clones; around 67% occur once, and the top ten carry about 4.4%.

V and J are TRBV28 and TRBJ2-7, with TRBD1 identical over 8 bases. This sequence was found in a man between 60 and 70 years old in good health and CMV-seropositive. Sequenced material: PBMCs. The CDR3 coding sequence is TGTGCCAGCAGTTTAGACAGGGGTTTGGGCGAGCAGTACTTC. Translated, it gives CASSLDRGLGEQYF.